This T cell receptor (beta chain) stems from a study of beta chain features in type 1 diabetes (dated by TCRdb to the late 2010s). For the study in its entirety: No differences in mean age, gender distribution, total cell number or subset yield were found between patients and healthy donors. The study compared the TCRB repertoires of sorted circulating CD4+ T cell subsets in recently diagnosed type 1 diabetes patients with those in matched healthy donors. A total of 85 million to 110 million sorted cells were examined across all samples, and RNA yield correlated strongly with the number of cells per subset. Whereas all 30 or so donors provided naive and central memory subsets, regulatory and stem cell-like memory subsets were isolated from just 8 patients and about eight healthy donors.

Overall study outcomes, separate from this receptor: PCR might favor shorter templates, but patient and control samples were amplified and corrected together, so any skew would affect both groups equally. Because small numbers of individuals were included in the HLA sub-analyses, any influence of HLA type on TCRB rearrangement was left unresolved. In all four CD4+ subsets, TCRB CDR3 length was moderately but significantly shorter in type 1 diabetes patients. The naive, central memory and regulatory TCRB repertoires appeared to resemble one another more closely among patients than among healthy donors. Patients with type 1 diabetes made fewer insertions and deleted more nucleotides at VDJ recombination sites, implying thymic rearrangement abnormalities. Because cDNA was sequenced instead of genomic DNA, highly expressing activated cells could be over-represented, though the groups showed no difference in activation or CD3 levels.

The cysteine opens and the phenylalanine closes a CDR3 of 15 amino acids. Left in the record is the CDR3 DNA by itself, 45 bases read in frame from the first base. V has 2 bases trimmed and J has 4 bases trimmed; junction bases matching no gene number 1. From a lookup of the germline V gene, CDR1 and CDR2 are SGHTA and FQGTGA. The entire amount of isolated RNA was reverse transcribed using the High Capacity cDNA Reverse Transcription Kit, so the sequenced TCRB transcripts were expressed ones. Naive, central memory and regulatory T cell samples underwent deep immunoSEQ sequencing, averaging around 4 million total reads per sample. After sorted cells were lysed in RLT buffer, RNA was extracted with DNase-treated RNeasy Micro or Mini kits, with the choice depending on cell number. Each cell subset was processed separately to prevent cross-contamination, with patient and healthy donor samples processed together. Using the immunoSEQ multiplex PCR, TCRB sequences were amplified from cDNA into 87-bp fragments spanning the CDR3 region. Sequencing of the amplicons was performed on the Illumina HiSeq platform. On the authors' methods: Synthetic template baselines were used to correct PCR bias computationally, reads within Hamming distance 2 were collapsed together, and singletons that could not be merged were discarded. By aligning reads against IMGT, V, D and J genes, CDR3 length, and insertions or deletions at six rearrangement sites were assigned. Within each subset, clonotype counts were normalized to sorted cell number, and only after that were true diversity and Gini coefficients computed with the tcR R package. Repertoire sharing was quantified using the overlap coefficient calculated on TCRB nucleotide sequences. As a proxy for the pre-selection repertoire, out-of-frame TCRB sequences from naive cells were analyzed. TCRdb provides this immuneACCESS table in a form limited to in-frame rearrangements. Some clones are lacking; in checked studies, under half of them reflect an unresolved V gene, and why the rest are absent is not known. That table supplies the V and J calls and clone size; D and trimming were determined from the DNA. For this sample there are hundreds of thousands of clones; roughly 15% appear just once. The ten biggest clones cover 0.09% to 0.095% of the sample.

Each donor gave one peripheral blood draw, averaging roughly 100 mL, which was collected into heparinised tubes. A BD FACSAria II and a panel including CD45RO, CCR7, CD25, CD127, CD95 and CD27 were used to sort naive, central memory, regulatory and stem cell-like memory CD4+ T cells. All sorted populations exceeded 98% purity. PBMCs were separated immediately by Lymphoprep density gradient centrifugation and were stained directly, without being cultured. So that batch effects would be minimized, each experiment stained and sorted samples in pairs, pairing one healthy donor with one patient. A remark on this clone: What this receptor recognizes is not known. The record has no base qualities; no much larger clone is one base away. Other DNA sequences of this sample code for an identical CDR3.

Sequenced sample: naive CD4+ T cells from blood. The cell subset or site tag for this specimen amounts to: true naive CD4+ T cells. The V and J segments used are TRBV7-3 and TRBJ2-5, and TRBD2 matches 13 of the central bases. This receptor was taken from a man between 18 and 29 years old in good health. The CDR3 loop reads CASSLGLAGVETQYF. The DNA reads TGTGCCAGCAGCTTAGGACTAGCGGGAGTAGAGACCCAGTACTTC.